These T cell receptor beta chains were read from a single sample in a study of human T cells and chemical hapten exposure. TCRdb reprocessed the RACE reads via MiXCR and lists one record per CDR3 protein. This table holds around 56,000 distinct CDR3 sequences, more than 9% found once. This sample comprised whole blood, obtained in connection with sensitization to the hapten diphenylcyclopropenone (DPC). The receptor set was obtained from a man aged 40-49 years with alopecia areata. Some clones in this sample may be carry-over from other donors' samples. Both conserved end residues are part of each CDR3. Fields, in order: clone size, J gene, V gene, D gene, CDR3 DNA, CDR3 protein. D genes are given only for firm matches. Where a row states a size, it is once, few, many or the class of an expanded clone; other rows omit it.

-	TRBJ2-1	TRBV28	-	TGTGCCAGCAGTTTATATGCGAGCTCCTACAATGAGCAGTTCTTC	CASSLYASSYNEQFF
-	TRBJ2-1	TRBV10-3	TRBD1	TGTGCCATCAGTGAAACAGGGGCGCGTAGTGAGCAGTTCTTC	CAISETGARSEQFF
many	TRBJ1-1	TRBV4-3	TRBD1	TGCGCCAGCAGCCAAGGTTTAGGGGGCATCCCGAACACTGAAGCTTTCTTT	CASSQGLGGIPNTEAFF
many	TRBJ2-1	TRBV2	-	TGTGCCAGCAGTGAAGTGGGCTACAATGAGCAGTTCTTC	CASSEVGYNEQFF
-	TRBJ2-6	TRBV7-9	-	TGTGCCAGCAGCAGGGGATCAGGGGCCAACGTCCTGACTTTC	CASSRGSGANVLTF
-	TRBJ2-5	TRBV3-1	-	TGTGCCAGCAAAGGTCTCCCGAAAGGGGGTCCCCAAGAGACCCAGTACTTC	CASKGLPKGGPQETQYF
many	TRBJ1-4	TRBV6-6	-	TGTGCCACCACCCCCCGCGGAGGGATTAATGAAAAACTGTTTTTT	CATTPRGGINEKLFF
many	TRBJ2-1	TRBV28	-	TGTGCCAGCAGTTTATTAAGCAATGAGCAGTTCTTC	CASSLLSNEQFF
-	TRBJ1-6	TRBV6-5	-	TGTGCCAGCAGTGGGCAGGGGTCACCCCTCCACTTT	CASSGQGSPLHF
-	TRBJ1-6	TRBV9	TRBD1	TGTGCCAGCAGCCTGGACAGGGAGTCACCCCTCCACTTT	CASSLDRESPLHF